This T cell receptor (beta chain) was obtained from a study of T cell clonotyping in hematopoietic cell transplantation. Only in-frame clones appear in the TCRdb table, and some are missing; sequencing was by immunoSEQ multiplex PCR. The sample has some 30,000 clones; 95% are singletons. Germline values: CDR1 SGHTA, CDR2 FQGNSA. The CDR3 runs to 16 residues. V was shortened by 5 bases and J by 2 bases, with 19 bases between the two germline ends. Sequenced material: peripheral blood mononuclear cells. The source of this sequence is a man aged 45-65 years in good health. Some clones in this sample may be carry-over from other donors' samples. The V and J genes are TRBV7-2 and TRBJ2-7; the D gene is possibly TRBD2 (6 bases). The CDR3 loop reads CASSAIRGTPAYEQYF. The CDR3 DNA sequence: TGTGCCAGCAGCGCAATCAGAGGGACTCCCGCCTACGAGCAGTACTTC.